The 26 T cell receptor beta chains in this list originate from one sample, sequenced in a study of blood T cell repertoires in COVID-19. The repertoire was sequenced with immunoSEQ multiplex PCR; TCRdb's copy has only in-frame clones and lacks some. The repertoire has tens of thousands of clones, approximately 91% of them found once; the top ten carry more than 3%. Specimen: peripheral blood. These receptors all come from a woman in her 70s with acute or convalescent COVID-19.

Here the CDR3 reads CASSQAGDYSNQPQHF. CDR3 sequence (DNA): TGTGCCAGCAGCCAAGCAGGAGACTATAGCAATCAGCCCCAGCATTTT. The genes are TRBV3-1 (or the pseudogene TRBV3-2) and TRBJ1-5; no clear D gene. Germline CDR1 is LGHDT and CDR2 is YNNKEL (reference sequence). The length of the CDR3 is 16 residues. With 1 base removed from V and 0 bases from J, the gap between germline ends came to 10 bases.

This clone has only a few counts. The V call is TRBV24-1, the J call TRBJ1-2; D uncertain. The germline V gene has CDR1 KGHDR and CDR2 SFDVKD. The CDR3 is 12 residues long. Trimming shortened V by 6 bases and J by 5 bases, and 9 bases separated the two germline ends. CDR3 loop: CATSRGSYGYTF. The CDR3 coding sequence is TGTGCCACCAGTCGGGGTTCGTATGGCTACACCTTC.

The chain uses TRBV28 and TRBJ1-2; TRBD1 aligns across 9 bases. Germline V lookup: CDR1 MDHEN, CDR2 SYDVKM. The V segment lost 8 bases and the J segment 4 bases; nucleotides outside the gene matches: 5. The CDR3 spans 13 residues. CDR3 loop: CASRTGVGYGYTF. The CDR3 DNA reads as TGTGCCAGCCGGACAGGGGTGGGCTATGGCTACACCTTC.

CDR3 in DNA: TGTGCCAGCAGCCCCGGGGGGACAGGGGGATACAATGAGCAGTTCTTC. Protein: CASSPGGTGGYNEQFF. This sequence joins TRBV28 and TRBJ2-1; TRBD1 agrees at 11 bases. This CDR3 is 16 amino acids long. Germline CDR1 and CDR2: MDHEN and SYDVKM. The V segment lost 6 bases and the J segment 4 bases; nucleotides outside the gene matches: 8.

The genes are TRBV2 and TRBJ2-3, with 7 bases fitting TRBD1. V was clipped by 5 bases and J by 5 bases; unmatched bases: 7. Germline lookup yields CDR1 SNHLY and CDR2 FYNNEI. The length of the CDR3 is 14 residues. The CDR3 nucleotides read TGTGCCAGCAGTCCCACAGGGGTCGGAGATACGCAGTATTTT. Its protein product is CASSPTGVGDTQYF.

The rearrangement joins TRBV25-1 to TRBJ2-3; D might be TRBD1 (6 bases). Germline CDR1 and CDR2: MGHDK and SYGVNS. The V end was cut by 6 bases, the J end by 6 bases, with 19 bases between. This CDR3 has 15 residues. In DNA form, the CDR3 reads TGTGCCAGCAGCTACGCAGGGGCGCAGGCCGATACGCAGTATTTT. It yields the protein CASSYAGAQADTQYF.

This chain links TRBV3-1 (or the pseudogene TRBV3-2) with TRBJ2-5; 11 bases are shared with TRBD1. V lost 7 bases, J lost 4 bases, and 8 bases stayed unmatched. The CDR3 has 15 amino acids. CDR1 and CDR2 from the germline V gene are LGHDT and YNNKEL (reference sequence). CDR3 nucleotide sequence: TGTGCCAGCAAAGGGACAGGGGGTTTACGAGAGACCCAGTACTTC. It translates to CASKGTGGLRETQYF.

The V and J genes are TRBV6-5 and TRBJ1-1; 7 bases map to TRBD1. This CDR3 spans 13 amino acids. CDR1 and CDR2 (germline): MNHEY, SVGAGI. V shed 0 bases, J shed 11 bases, and the junction held 6 bases outside the gene matches. The CDR3 loop is CASSYSTGDVAFF. The CDR3 bases are TGTGCCAGCAGTTACTCAACAGGGGACGTCGCTTTCTTT.

This chain joins TRBV7-8 and TRBJ1-2; D unclear. V gave up 6 bases and J gave up 8 bases, with 19 bases separating them. Germline assignment: CDR1 SGHVS and CDR2 FQNEAQ. There are 14 residues in the CDR3. The CDR3, as DNA: TGTGCCAGCAGTCTTCCAGGCCGGGAAGGCGGCTACACCTTC. Translation: CASSLPGREGGYTF.

The chain uses TRBV3-1 (or the pseudogene TRBV3-2) and TRBJ2-5; D might be TRBD1 (6 bases). CDR1 LGHDT and CDR2 YNNKEL come from the germline V gene (reference sequence). The length of the CDR3 is 11 residues. The germline V and J ends were trimmed by 2 bases and 13 bases, with 11 bases remaining between them. This CDR3 reads CASSQTGNPYF. The CDR3 coding sequence is TGTGCCAGCAGCCAAACAGGGAATCCGTACTTC.

This sequence joins TRBV28 and TRBJ2-1; the match to TRBD1 covers 7 bases. The CDR3 is 17 residues long. J lost 0 bases, V lost 6 bases, and 11 bases had no gene match. Germline assignment: CDR1 MDHEN and CDR2 SYDVKM. The CDR3 coding sequence is TGTGCCAGCAGCTGGGATCCCCGGGACAGCTCCTACAATGAGCAGTTCTTC. It translates to CASSWDPRDSSYNEQFF.

For the CDR3, the DNA is TGTGCCAGCTCATCCGACAGGGTCGATGGAAACACCATATATTTT. Protein product: CASSSDRVDGNTIYF. The rearrangement uses TRBV18 and TRBJ1-3; TRBD1 matches at 7 bases. This CDR3 has 15 residues. J lost 3 bases, V lost 5 bases, and 7 bases had no gene match. CDR1 KGHSH and CDR2 LQKENI come from the germline V gene.

The gene calls are TRBV28 and TRBJ1-1; 10 nucleotides match TRBD1. Looked up from germline, CDR1 is MDHEN and CDR2 is SYDVKM. The CDR3 extends over 13 amino acids. The trim removed 7 bases at V and 4 bases at J, leaving 3 bases unmatched. For the CDR3, the DNA is TGTGCCAGCAAATGGACAGGGGGCACTGAAGCTTTCTTT. Translating it yields CASKWTGGTEAFF.

The chain couples TRBV5-1 to TRBJ2-5, with D maybe TRBD2 (5 bases). The CDR3 is 15 residues long. In germline, CDR1 is SGHRS, CDR2 YFSETQ. Trimming removed 2 bases from V and 2 bases from J, with 13 bases in between. The CDR3 nucleotides read TGCGCCAGCAGCTTCGGAGCGGTACCTCAAGAGACCCAGTACTTC. Amino acids: CASSFGAVPQETQYF.

The chain carries TRBV19 and TRBJ1-1; the D gene is possibly TRBD1 (6 bases). The V gene's germline CDR1 is LNHDA and CDR2 SQIVND (reference sequence). Trimming shortened V by 7 bases and J by 4 bases, and 22 bases separated the two germline ends. The CDR3 consists of 16 residues. CDR3 residues: CASKGDVQAVSTEAFF. CDR3 bases: TGTGCCAGTAAGGGGGACGTACAGGCTGTTAGCACTGAAGCTTTCTTT.

The chain employs TRBV7-9 and TRBJ1-5, with a weak D call TRBD1 (5 bases). The CDR3 consists of 15 residues. CDR1 is SEHNR, CDR2 FQNEAQ, per germline (reference sequence). V lost 3 bases and J lost 1, with 10 bases in between. CDR3 nucleotide sequence: TGTGCCAGCAGCTTCGGGGGTAGCAGCAATCAGCCCCAGCATTTT. This sequence encodes CASSFGGSSNQPQHF.

In this sample, this clone turned up a few times. V is TRBV6-5 and J is TRBJ1-2, with D possibly matching TRBD1 (5 bases). The CDR3 has 15 residues. CDR1 and CDR2 (germline): MNHEY, SVGAGI. The V end was cut by 0 bases, the J end by 4 bases, with 12 bases between. The CDR3 nucleotides are TGTGCCAGCAGTTACTCCCAGGGCCCCAGCTATGGCTACACCTTC. Protein sequence: CASSYSQGPSYGYTF.

V and J are TRBV28 and TRBJ1-2; D ambiguous. Trimming removed 3 bases at V and 8 bases at J, with 16 bases between. The CDR3 length is 14 residues. Looked up from germline, CDR1 is MDHEN and CDR2 is SYDVKM. The CDR3 region is CASSFRPSTRGYTF. Here the CDR3 DNA reads TGTGCCAGCAGTTTTCGGCCCTCAACGAGGGGCTACACCTTC.

V gene TRBV19 combines with J gene TRBJ2-1; no firm D call. V was clipped by 5 bases and J by 0 bases, with 8 bases between them. Germline-derived CDR1 and CDR2 are LNHDA and SQIVND (reference sequence). The CDR3 runs to 14 residues. CDR3 DNA sequence: TGTGCCAGTAGTCCTCGGAGCTCCTACAATGAGCAGTTCTTC. Its protein is CASSPRSSYNEQFF.

This clone was seen a single time. The J gene is TRBJ1-2, the V gene TRBV5-6; the match to TRBD1 covers 8 bases. This CDR3 has 12 residues. V dropped 0 bases and J dropped 12; count of bases not matched to a gene: 4. The V gene's germline CDR1 is SGHDT and CDR2 YYEEEE. CDR3 protein: CASSLGDRPHTF. The CDR3 region has the DNA TGTGCCAGCAGCTTGGGGGACAGGCCACACACCTTC.

The chain recombines TRBV5-1 with TRBJ2-3; TRBD1 matches at 8 bases. The CDR3 has 14 amino acids. Germline V CDR1 and CDR2: SGHRS, YFSETQ. Trimming at V came to 3 bases and at J to 3 bases, leaving 3 bases not matched to a gene. CDR3 residues: CASSYGQGTDTQYF. The CDR3, as DNA: TGCGCCAGCAGCTACGGACAGGGTACAGATACGCAGTATTTT.

The genes are TRBV14 and TRBJ2-7; possibly TRBD2 for D (5 bases). The CDR3 covers 15 residues. V lost 0 bases, J lost 9 bases, and 18 bases lay in between. In germline, CDR1 is SGHDN, CDR2 FVKESK. As DNA, the CDR3 is TGTGCCAGCAGCCAAGACAGCGGCCAACTACGAGTGCAGTACTTC. Translation gives CASSQDSGQLRVQYF.

The gene calls are TRBV30 and TRBJ1-5; D gene uncertain. The CDR3 length is 13 residues. Trimming took off 3 bases at V and 6 bases at J, with 12 bases between the two ends. In germline, CDR1 is GTSNPN, CDR2 SVGIG (reference sequence). The CDR3 nucleotides are TGTGCCTGGAGCCAAAACGAGGTTCAGCCCCAGCATTTT. This gives the protein CAWSQNEVQPQHF.

V usage is TRBV19 and J usage is TRBJ1-2; TRBD1 matches at 7 bases. Trimming took 6 bases from V and 4 from J; bases not matched to a gene: 11. Germline V gene sequence: CDR1 LNHDA, CDR2 SQIVND (reference sequence). This CDR3 contains 15 residues. CDR3 sequence reads: CASSNETGSGYGYTF. The DNA for the CDR3 is TGTGCCAGTAGCAACGAGACAGGGTCAGGCTATGGCTACACCTTC.

The J gene is TRBJ2-3, the V gene TRBV18; TRBD2 matches at 10 bases. The CDR3 runs to 16 residues. Trimming took 1 base from V and 2 from J; bases not matched to a gene: 3. Germline-derived CDR1 and CDR2 are KGHSH and LQKENI. The CDR3 reads CASSPLGTSVTDTQYF. CDR3 nucleotide sequence: TGTGCCAGCTCACCACTCGGGACTAGCGTCACAGATACGCAGTATTTT.

The chain carries TRBV5-4 and TRBJ2-2; 9 bases are a match to TRBD2. The V gene's germline CDR1 is SGHNT and CDR2 YYREEE (reference sequence). With V trimmed by 1 base and J by 0 bases, 10 bases remained unmatched. The CDR3 covers 19 residues. The CDR3 DNA sequence: TGTGCCAGCAGCTTGAGAGCGGGTAGCGGGGGCACGAACACCGGGGAGCTGTTTTTT. This sequence encodes CASSLRAGSGGTNTGELFF. The full variable domain, with the rest looked up from reference TRBV5-4 and TRBJ2-2, is ETGVTQSPTHLIKTRGQQVTLRCSSQSGHNTVSWYQQALGQGPQFIFQYYREEENGRGNFPPRFSGLQFPNYSSELNVNALELDDSALYLCASSLRAGSGGTNTGELFFGEGSRLTVL.